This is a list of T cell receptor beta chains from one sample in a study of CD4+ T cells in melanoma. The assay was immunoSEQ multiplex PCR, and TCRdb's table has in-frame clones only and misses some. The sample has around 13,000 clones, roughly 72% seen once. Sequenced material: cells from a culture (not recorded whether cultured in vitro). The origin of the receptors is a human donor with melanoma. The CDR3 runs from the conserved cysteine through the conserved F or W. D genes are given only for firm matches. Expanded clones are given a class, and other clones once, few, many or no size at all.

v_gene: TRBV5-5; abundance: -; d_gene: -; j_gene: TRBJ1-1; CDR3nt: TGTGCCAGCAGCTTGGTTGCGAGCTTCGGCGCTGAAGCTTTCTTT; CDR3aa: CASSLVASFGAEAFF
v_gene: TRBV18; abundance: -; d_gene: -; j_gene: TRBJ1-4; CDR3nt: TGTGCCAGCTCACCATCCGCAACTAATGAAAAACTGTTTTTT; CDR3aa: CASSPSATNEKLFF
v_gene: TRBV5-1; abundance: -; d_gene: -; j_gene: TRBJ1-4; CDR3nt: TGCGCCAGCAGCTCGGGGGTGTCGAGTAGTGAAAAACTGTTTTTT; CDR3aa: CASSSGVSSSEKLFF
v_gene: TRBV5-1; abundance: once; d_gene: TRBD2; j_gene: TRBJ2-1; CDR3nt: TGCGCCAGCAGCTTAACCGGGGCGGGGGGGAATGAGCAGTTCTTC; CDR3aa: CASSLTGAGGNEQFF
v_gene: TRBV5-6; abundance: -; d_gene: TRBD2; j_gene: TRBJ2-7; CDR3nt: TGTGCCAGCACCCGTCGGGAGGGAGACTACGAGCAGTACTTC; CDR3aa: CASTRREGDYEQYF
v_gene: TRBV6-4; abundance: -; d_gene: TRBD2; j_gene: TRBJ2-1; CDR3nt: TGTGCCAGCAGTGTCTCGGGGCCGGGGGGGCAGTTCTTC; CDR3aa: CASSVSGPGGQFF
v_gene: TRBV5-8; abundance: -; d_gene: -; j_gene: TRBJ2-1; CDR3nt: TGTGCCAGCGAAAAGGGAGTGGTCTACAATGAGCAGTTCTTC; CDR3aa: CASEKGVVYNEQFF
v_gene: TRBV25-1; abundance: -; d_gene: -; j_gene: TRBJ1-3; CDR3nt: TGTGCCAGCAGTGAAGCGGGCACTGGGGGAAACACCATATATTTT; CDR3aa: CASSEAGTGGNTIYF
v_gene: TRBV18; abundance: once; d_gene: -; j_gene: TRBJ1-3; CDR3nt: TGTGCCAGCTCACAGGCGACGCGAGGTGACACCATATATTTT; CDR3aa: CASSQATRGDTIYF
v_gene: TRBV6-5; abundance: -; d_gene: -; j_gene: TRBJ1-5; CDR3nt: TGTGCCAGCAGTCGCCGCAGAACATATCAGCCCCAGCATTTT; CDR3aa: CASSRRRTYQPQHF
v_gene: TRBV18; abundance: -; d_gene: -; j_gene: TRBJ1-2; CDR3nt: TGTGCCAGCTCACCGACCGGCGCCGTGAACTATGGCTACACCTTC; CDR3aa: CASSPTGAVNYGYTF
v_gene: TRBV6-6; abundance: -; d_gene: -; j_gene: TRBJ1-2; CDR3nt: TGTGCCAGCAGTTCGGCCGCTAACTATGGCTACACCTTC; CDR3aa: CASSSAANYGYTF
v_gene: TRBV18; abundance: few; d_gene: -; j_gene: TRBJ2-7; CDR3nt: TGTGCCAGCTCACCACGGGATCAACAGTCTGAGCAGTACTTC; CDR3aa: CASSPRDQQSEQYF
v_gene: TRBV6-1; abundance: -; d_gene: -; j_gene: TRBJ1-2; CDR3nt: TGTGCCAGCAAAGGGGACTATTATGGCTACACCTTC; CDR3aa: CASKGDYYGYTF
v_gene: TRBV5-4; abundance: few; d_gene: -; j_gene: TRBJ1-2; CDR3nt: TGTGCCAGCAACGTGGGGGGGAGCTATGGCTACACCTTC; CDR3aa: CASNVGGSYGYTF
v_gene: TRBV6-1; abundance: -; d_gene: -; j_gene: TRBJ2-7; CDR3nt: TGTGCCAGCAGTGAAGCGCTTTCGGGCGGATCCTACGAGCAGTACTTC; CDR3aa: CASSEALSGGSYEQYF
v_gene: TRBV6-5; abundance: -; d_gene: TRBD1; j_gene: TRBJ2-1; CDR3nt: TGTGCCAGCACCCCCAACAGGGGATTGACCAATGAGCAGTTCTTC; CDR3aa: CASTPNRGLTNEQFF
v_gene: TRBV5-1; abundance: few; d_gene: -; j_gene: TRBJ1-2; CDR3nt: TGCGCCAGCAGCTACGACCGGGACGCTGCCTATGGCTACACCTTC; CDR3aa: CASSYDRDAAYGYTF
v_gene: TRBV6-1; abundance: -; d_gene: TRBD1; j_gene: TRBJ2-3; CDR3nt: TGTGCCAGCAAAAGGGGGCGTTGGGCAGATACGCAGTATTTT; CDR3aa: CASKRGRWADTQYF
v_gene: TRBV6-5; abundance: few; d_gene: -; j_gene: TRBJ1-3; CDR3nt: TGTGCCAGCAACTACTCGGGGGAGGCGTGTGGAAACACCATATATTTT; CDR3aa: CASNYSGEACGNTIYF
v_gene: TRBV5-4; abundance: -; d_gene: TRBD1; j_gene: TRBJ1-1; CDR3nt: TGTGCCAGCACCACTCGGAGGACAGGGGGGACTGAAGCTTTCTTT; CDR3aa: CASTTRRTGGTEAFF
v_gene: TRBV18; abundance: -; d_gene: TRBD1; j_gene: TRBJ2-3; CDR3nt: TGTGCCAGCTCACGCACGGGACAGGGGGCCGGGGCCGATACGCAGTATTTT; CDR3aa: CASSRTGQGAGADTQYF
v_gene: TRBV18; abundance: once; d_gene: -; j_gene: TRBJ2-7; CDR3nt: TGTGCCAGCTCACCCCGAGGGGGGTTCGGAATGTACGAGCAGTACTTC; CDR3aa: CASSPRGGFGMYEQYF
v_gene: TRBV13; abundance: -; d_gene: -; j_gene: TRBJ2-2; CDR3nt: TGTGCCAGCAGCTCCCCCCGGGGGGCCGTATCCGGGGAGCTGTTTTTT; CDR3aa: CASSSPRGAVSGELFF
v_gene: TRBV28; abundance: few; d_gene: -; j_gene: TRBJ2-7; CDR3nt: TGTGCCAGCAGTTTAGCGCAGGCACCCTACGAGCAGTACTTC; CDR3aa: CASSLAQAPYEQYF
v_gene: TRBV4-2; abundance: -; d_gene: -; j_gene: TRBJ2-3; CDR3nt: TGTGCCAGCAGCCCCTCAGTTGGTGTCTCTATAACGTCAGATACGCAGTATTTT; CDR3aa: CASSPSVGVSITSDTQYF
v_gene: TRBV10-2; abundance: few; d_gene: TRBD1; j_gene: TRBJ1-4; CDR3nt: TGCGCCAGCAGTTGGGACAGTAATGAAAAACTGTTTTTT; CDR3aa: CASSWDSNEKLFF
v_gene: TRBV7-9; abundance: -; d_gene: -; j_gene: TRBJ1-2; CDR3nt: TGTGCCAGCAGCTTAGTAAGGGTCGGGGGCTACACCTTC; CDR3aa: CASSLVRVGGYTF
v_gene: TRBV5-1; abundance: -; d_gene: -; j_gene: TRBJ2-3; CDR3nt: TGCGCCAGCAGGTCACAGGAGCGCACAGATACGCAGTATTTT; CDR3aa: CASRSQERTDTQYF
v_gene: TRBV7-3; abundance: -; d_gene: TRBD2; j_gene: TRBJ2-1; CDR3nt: TGTGCCAGCAGCCGGAACAGCGGGGGGGTCAATGAGCAGTTCTTC; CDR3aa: CASSRNSGGVNEQFF
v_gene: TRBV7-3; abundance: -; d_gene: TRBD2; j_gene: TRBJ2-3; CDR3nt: TGTGCCAGCAGCCCAAAGTTGTCTTGGGCGCCCGGGAGGACAGATACGCAGTATTTT; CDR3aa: CASSPKLSWAPGRTDTQYF
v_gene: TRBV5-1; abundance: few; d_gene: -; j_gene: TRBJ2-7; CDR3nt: TGCGCCAGCAGCTTGAGAGGACCCCAAGGCGAGCAGTACTTC; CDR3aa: CASSLRGPQGEQYF
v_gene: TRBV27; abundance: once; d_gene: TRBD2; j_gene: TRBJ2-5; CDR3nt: TGTGCCAGCAGTTTCGGGAGGTATAGGGAGACCCAGTACTTC; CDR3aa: CASSFGRYRETQYF
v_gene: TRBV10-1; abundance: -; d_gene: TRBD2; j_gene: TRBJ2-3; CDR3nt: TGCGCCAGCAGTGAGTCATCGGGGGGGGGAAGCACAGATACGCAGTATTTT; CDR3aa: CASSESSGGGSTDTQYF
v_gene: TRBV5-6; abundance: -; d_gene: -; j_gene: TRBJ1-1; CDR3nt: TGTGCCAGCAGCTTGGGCAGGGGCATCACTGAAGCTTTCTTT; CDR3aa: CASSLGRGITEAFF
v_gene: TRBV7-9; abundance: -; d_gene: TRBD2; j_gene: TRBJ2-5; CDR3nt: TGTGCCAGCAGCCCGAAAGCCCCGGGACTAGCAAAAGAAGAGACCCAGTACTTC; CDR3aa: CASSPKAPGLAKEETQYF
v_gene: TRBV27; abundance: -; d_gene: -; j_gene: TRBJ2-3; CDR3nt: TGTGCCAGCAGTCCCGCGGGGGCCACCACAGATACGCAGTATTTT; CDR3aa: CASSPAGATTDTQYF
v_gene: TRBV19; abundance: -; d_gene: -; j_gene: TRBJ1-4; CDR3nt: TGTGCCAGTAGTGACGGGACACCCGCTAATGAAAAACTGTTTTTT; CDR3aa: CASSDGTPANEKLFF
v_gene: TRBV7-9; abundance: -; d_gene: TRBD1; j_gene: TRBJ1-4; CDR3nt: TGTGCCAGCAGCCCTCTCAGGGGGCGGAGTAATGAAAAACTGTTTTTT; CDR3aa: CASSPLRGRSNEKLFF
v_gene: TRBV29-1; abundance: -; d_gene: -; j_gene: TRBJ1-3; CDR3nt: TGCAGCGTTGTGGGCGTGGGCACGGTTCCTCACTCTGGAAACACCATATATTTT; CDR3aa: CSVVGVGTVPHSGNTIYF
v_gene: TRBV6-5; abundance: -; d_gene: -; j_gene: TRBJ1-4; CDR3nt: TGTGCCAGCAGGGACAGTACAACTAATGAAAAACTGTTTTTT; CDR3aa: CASRDSTTNEKLFF
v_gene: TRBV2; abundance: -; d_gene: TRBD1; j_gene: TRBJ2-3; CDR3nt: TGTGCCAGCAGAGGGGACAGGGGCACAGATACGCAGTATTTT; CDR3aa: CASRGDRGTDTQYF
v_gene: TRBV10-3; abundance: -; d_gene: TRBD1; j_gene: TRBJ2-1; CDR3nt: TGTGCCATCAGGGCGGGGCAGGGGGCCACCAATGAGCAGTTCTTC; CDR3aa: CAIRAGQGATNEQFF
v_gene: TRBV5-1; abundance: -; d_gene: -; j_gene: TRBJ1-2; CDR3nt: TGCGCCAGCAGCTGGGGGCAGCTAGACGACTATGGCTACACCTTC; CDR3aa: CASSWGQLDDYGYTF
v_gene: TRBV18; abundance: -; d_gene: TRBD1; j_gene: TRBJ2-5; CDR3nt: TGTGCCAGCAACAGGGGTGTCGGCGAGACCCAGTACTTC; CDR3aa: CASNRGVGETQYF
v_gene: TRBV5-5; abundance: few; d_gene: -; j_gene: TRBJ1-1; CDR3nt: TGTGCCAGCAGCTTTGGCCAGGGAGGGTACGGAGCTTTCTTT; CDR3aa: CASSFGQGGYGAFF
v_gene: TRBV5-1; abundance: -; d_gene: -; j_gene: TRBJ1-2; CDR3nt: TGCGCCAGCAGCCCGGGTGACAGTGGGTGGAATGGCTACACCTTC; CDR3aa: CASSPGDSGWNGYTF
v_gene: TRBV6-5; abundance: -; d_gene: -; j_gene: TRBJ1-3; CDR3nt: TGTGCCAGCAGCTACTCTGGTCGAGGAAACACCATATATTTT; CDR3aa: CASSYSGRGNTIYF
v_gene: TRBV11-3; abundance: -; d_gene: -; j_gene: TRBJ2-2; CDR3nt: TGTGCCAGCAGCTCCTTTCGGGCCGGGGAGCTGTTTTTT; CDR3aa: CASSSFRAGELFF
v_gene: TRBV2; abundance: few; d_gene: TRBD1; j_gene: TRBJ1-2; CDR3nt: TGTGCCAGCAGAATCGACAGGGACGGCTACACCTTC; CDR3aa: CASRIDRDGYTF
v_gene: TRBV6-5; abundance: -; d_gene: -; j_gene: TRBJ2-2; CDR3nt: TGTGCCAGCATGCGCCTCACCGGGGAGCTGTTTTTT; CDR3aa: CASMRLTGELFF
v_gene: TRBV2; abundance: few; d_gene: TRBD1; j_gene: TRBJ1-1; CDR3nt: TGTGCCAGCACTGACAGGGGGGCCGGAACTGAAGCTTTCTTT; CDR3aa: CASTDRGAGTEAFF